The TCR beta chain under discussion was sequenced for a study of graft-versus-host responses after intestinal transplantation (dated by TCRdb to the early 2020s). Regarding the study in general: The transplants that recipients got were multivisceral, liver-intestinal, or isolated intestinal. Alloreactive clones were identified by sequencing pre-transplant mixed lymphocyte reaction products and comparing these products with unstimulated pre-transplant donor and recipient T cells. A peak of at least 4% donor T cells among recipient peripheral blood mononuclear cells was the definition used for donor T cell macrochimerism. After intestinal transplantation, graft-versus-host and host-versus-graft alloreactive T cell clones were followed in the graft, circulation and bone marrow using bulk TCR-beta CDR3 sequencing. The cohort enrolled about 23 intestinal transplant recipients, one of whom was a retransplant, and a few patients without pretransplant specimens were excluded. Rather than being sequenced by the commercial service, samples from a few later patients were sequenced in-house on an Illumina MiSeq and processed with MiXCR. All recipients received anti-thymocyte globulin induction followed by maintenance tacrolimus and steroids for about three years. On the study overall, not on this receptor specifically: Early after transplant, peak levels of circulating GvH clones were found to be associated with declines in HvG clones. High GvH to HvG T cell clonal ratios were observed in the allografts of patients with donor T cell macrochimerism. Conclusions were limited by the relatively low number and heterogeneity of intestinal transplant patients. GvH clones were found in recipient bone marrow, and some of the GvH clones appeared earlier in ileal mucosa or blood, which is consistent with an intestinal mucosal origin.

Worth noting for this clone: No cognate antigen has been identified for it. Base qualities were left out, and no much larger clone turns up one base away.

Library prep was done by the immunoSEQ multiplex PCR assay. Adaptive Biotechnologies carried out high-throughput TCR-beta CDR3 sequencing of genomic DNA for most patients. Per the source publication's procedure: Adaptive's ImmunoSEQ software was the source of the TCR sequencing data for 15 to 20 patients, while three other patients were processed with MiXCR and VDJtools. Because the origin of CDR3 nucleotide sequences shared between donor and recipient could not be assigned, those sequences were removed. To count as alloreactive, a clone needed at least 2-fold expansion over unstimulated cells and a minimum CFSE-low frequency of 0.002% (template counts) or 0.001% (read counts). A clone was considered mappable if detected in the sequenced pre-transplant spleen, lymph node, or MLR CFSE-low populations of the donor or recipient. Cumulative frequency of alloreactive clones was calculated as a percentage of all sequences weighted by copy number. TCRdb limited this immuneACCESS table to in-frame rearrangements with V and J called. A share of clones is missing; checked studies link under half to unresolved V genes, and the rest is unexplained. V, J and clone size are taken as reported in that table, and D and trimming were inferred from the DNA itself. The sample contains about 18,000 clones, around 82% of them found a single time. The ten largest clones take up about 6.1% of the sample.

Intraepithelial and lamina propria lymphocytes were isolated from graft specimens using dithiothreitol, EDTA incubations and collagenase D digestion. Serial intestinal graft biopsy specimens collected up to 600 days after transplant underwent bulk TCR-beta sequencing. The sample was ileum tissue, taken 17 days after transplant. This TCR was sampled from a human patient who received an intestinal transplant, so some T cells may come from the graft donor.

The CDR3 protein: CASGQLSPTDTQYF. In nucleotide form, the sequence is TGTGCCAGCGGTCAGCTTAGCCCCACAGATACGCAGTATTTT. The chain joins TRBV6-5 to TRBJ2-3; the D gene identity is not certain. CDR1 and CDR2 are drawn from the germline V gene: MNHEY, SVGAGI. From the cysteine up to the phenylalanine, the CDR3 has a length of 14 residues. Left in the record is the CDR3 DNA by itself, 42 bases read in frame from the first base. V gives up 8 bases and J gives up 2 bases, and the segment between their germline ends measures 14 bases.